The rows below give T cell receptor beta chains drawn from one sample of a study of cytomegalovirus exposure and HLA in healthy donors. Sequenced by immunoSEQ multiplex PCR; TCRdb stores in-frame clones only, minus some. The repertoire holds tens of thousands of clones, with approximately 78% as singletons. What was sequenced was PBMCs. The origin of the receptors is a male donor in good health and CMV-seropositive. The CDR3 runs from the conserved cysteine through the conserved F or W. The D gene is left open where the match is weak. Only some rows state a clone size, as once, few, many or a class for expanded clones.

TRBV5-1	-	TRBD2	TRBJ2-2	CASSLRAGEGTGELFF	TGCGCCAGCAGCTTGAGAGCGGGAGAAGGCACCGGGGAGCTGTTTTTT
TRBV19	-	-	TRBJ1-1	CASAFRETNTEAFF	TGTGCCAGCGCGTTCAGGGAAACTAACACTGAAGCTTTCTTT
TRBV7-9	-	-	TRBJ2-1	CASSPETSFNEQFF	TGTGCCAGCAGCCCCGAGACTAGTTTCAATGAGCAGTTCTTC
TRBV11-2	-	-	TRBJ1-2	CASSLREYYGYTF	TGTGCCAGCAGCTTAAGGGAGTACTATGGCTACACCTTC
TRBV7-2	-	TRBD2	TRBJ2-1	CASSVQAGGPGEQFF	TGTGCCAGCAGCGTACAAGCGGGAGGGCCCGGGGAGCAGTTCTTC
TRBV19	once	TRBD1	TRBJ2-7	CASSIFAVDRGRAEQYF	TGTGCCAGTAGTATATTCGCTGTGGACAGGGGAAGGGCCGAGCAGTACTTC
TRBV7-9	-	-	TRBJ2-7	CASSLSRSDYEQYF	TGTGCCAGCAGCTTATCAAGGAGCGACTACGAGCAGTACTTC
TRBV5-4	-	-	TRBJ1-4	CAAGGVNEKLFF	TGTGCCGCGGGGGGGGTTAATGAAAAACTGTTTTTT
TRBV14	-	-	TRBJ2-3	CASSQGSFRSTDTQYF	TGTGCCAGCAGCCAAGGTAGCTTCCGTAGCACAGATACGCAGTATTTT
TRBV7-9	-	TRBD1	TRBJ1-5	CASSPQGSSNQPQHF	TGTGCCAGCAGCCCACAGGGGTCTAGCAATCAGCCCCAGCATTTT
TRBV30	few	TRBD2	TRBJ2-7	CAWSALAGGYEQYF	TGTGCCTGGAGTGCCCTAGCGGGAGGGTACGAGCAGTACTTC
TRBV6-1	-	-	TRBJ1-5	CASSEMGGSNQPQHF	TGTGCCAGCAGTGAGATGGGGGGTAGCAATCAGCCCCAGCATTTT
TRBV2	-	-	TRBJ2-3	CASSATRAGVDTQYF	TGTGCCAGCAGTGCGACTAGAGCCGGGGTAGATACGCAGTATTTT
TRBV28	-	-	TRBJ2-7	CASSPQRTVSFYEQYF	TGTGCCAGCAGTCCGCAAAGGACAGTATCCTTCTACGAGCAGTACTTC
TRBV5-4	-	TRBD2	TRBJ2-2	CASSLATSGINGELFF	TGTGCCAGCAGCTTGGCTACTAGCGGGATTAACGGGGAGCTGTTTTTT
TRBV10-3	-	-	TRBJ2-1	CAIRKSVLQQNEQFF	TGTGCCATAAGGAAGTCGGTTCTACAGCAGAATGAGCAGTTCTTC
TRBV27	-	-	TRBJ1-2	CASRKKSDISAYGYTF	TGTGCCAGCAGGAAGAAATCGGACATTTCGGCCTATGGCTACACCTTC